Following are 20 T cell receptor beta chains from one sample sequenced in a study of T cell responses to AZD1222 COVID-19 vaccine (dated by TCRdb to about 2021). The time point label for this specimen denotes: about 28 days (+/-7) after the second vaccine dose. The library relied on the immunoSEQ multiplex PCR assay. Held by TCRdb, this immuneACCESS table contains in-frame sequences only and omits some clones. Under half of the omission traces to an unresolved V gene where checked; the cause of the rest is unknown. The sample records 150,000 to 200,000 clones, 91% of which are singletons. The ten largest clones take up over 1% of the sample. Source: peripheral blood, taken 28 days after the second AZD1222 dose. These receptors originate from an adult who received the AZD1222 COVID-19 vaccine.

J is TRBJ1-2 and V is TRBV5-1, with a possible D match to TRBD1 (6 bases). The CDR3 sequence is 14 residues long. CDR1 is SGHRS, CDR2 YFSETQ, per germline. Between the trimmed V and J ends, which lost 3 bases and 2 bases, there was a span of 11 bases. CDR3 DNA sequence: TGCGCCAGCAGCTACTTAACAGGGAACTATGGCTACACCTTC. Protein: CASSYLTGNYGYTF.

This chain links TRBV6-5 with TRBJ2-7; 11 bases fit TRBD2. Germline values: CDR1 MNHEY, CDR2 SVGAGI. This CDR3 spans 13 amino acids. The J segment lost 3 bases and the V segment lost 8 bases, leaving 3 bases of the junction unmatched. The CDR3 DNA reads as TGTGCCAGCGGTCTAGCGGGAGGCTACGAGCAGTACTTC. This translates into CASGLAGGYEQYF.

The chain couples TRBV21-1 to TRBJ1-5. TRBV21-1 has pseudogene status. This CDR3 comprises 16 residues. The CDR3 protein is CASSKVAAVSNQPQHF. In DNA, the CDR3 is TGTGCCAGCAGCAAAGTCGCGGCGGTGAGCAATCAGCCCCAGCATTTT.

In its sample, this clone was seen once. The CDR3 DNA reads TGCGCCAGCAGCGCAGGGAGAACTGAAGCTTTCTTT. Protein sequence: CASSAGRTEAFF. The V and J genes are TRBV5-1 and TRBJ1-1, with a weak D call TRBD1 (5 bases). This CDR3 is 12 amino acids long. Germline CDR1 reads SGHRS; CDR2 reads YFSETQ. Trimming pared 4 bases from V and 5 bases from J, leaving 9 bases between. The whole variable domain, remainder taken from reference TRBV5-1 and TRBJ1-1, is KAGVTQTPRYLIKTRGQQVTLSCSPISGHRSVSWYQQTPGQGLQFLFEYFSETQRNKGNFPGRFSGRQFSNSRSEMNVSTLELGDSALYLCASSAGRTEAFFGQGTRLTVV.

This clone was seen only a few times. The rearrangement joins TRBV5-3 to TRBJ1-1, with a weak D call TRBD1 (5 bases). TRBV5-3 is placed among ORFs of uncertain function. The V end lost 4 bases, the J end lost 6 bases, and 16 bases lay between the germline ends. The CDR3 has 14 amino acids. The CDR3 region has the DNA TGTGCCAGAAGCCCCCAAGTAGGGGCGGCTGAAGCTTTCTTT. It encodes CARSPQVGAAEAFF.

The chain recombines TRBV10-3 with TRBJ2-7; no firm D call. The germline gives CDR1 ENHRY, CDR2 SYGVKD. The CDR3 extends over 13 amino acids. The V end lost 7 bases, the J end lost 7 bases, and 17 bases lay between the germline ends. The CDR3 DNA sequence: TGTGCCATCAACATGGACCTAACTGGGGAGCAGTACTTC. Translating gives CAINMDLTGEQYF.

This clone was counted only a few times. The chain joins TRBV6-6 to TRBJ1-2; D not resolved. Trimming removed 7 bases from V and 6 bases from J, with 9 bases in between. This CDR3 contains 11 residues. CDR1 is MNHNY and CDR2 is SVGAGI in the germline V gene (reference sequence). The CDR3 DNA follows: TGTGCCAGCACGGGAGGGAATGGCTACACCTTC. Its translation is CASTGGNGYTF.

This chain links TRBV28 with TRBJ2-7, with 11 bases lining up with TRBD1. In germline, CDR1 is MDHEN, CDR2 SYDVKM. This CDR3 spans 14 amino acids. The ends lost 5 bases at V and 1 base at J; junction bases unmatched: 1. The CDR3 here is CASSGTGGSYEQYF. CDR3 in DNA: TGTGCCAGCAGTGGGACAGGGGGTTCCTACGAGCAGTACTTC. Using reference TRBV28 and TRBJ2-7 for the parts outside the CDR3, the full variable domain is DVKVTQSSRYLVKRTGEKVFLECVQDMDHENMFWYRQDPGLGLRLIYFSYDVKMKEKGDIPEGYSVSREKKERFSLILESASTNQTSMYLCASSGTGGSYEQYFGPGTRLTVT.

V and J are TRBV19 and TRBJ2-3; possible D gene TRBD2, 5 bases. Germline lookup yields CDR1 LNHDA and CDR2 SQIVND (reference sequence). The V and J ends lost 5 bases and 3 bases respectively, with 12 bases between them. This CDR3 region has 14 residues. The CDR3 DNA sequence: TGTGCCAGTAGTCCGAGGGTGGGGACAGATACGCAGTATTTT. Amino acid sequence: CASSPRVGTDTQYF. The complete variable domain, with remaining parts taken from reference TRBV19 and TRBJ2-3, reads DGGITQSPKYLFRKEGQNVTLSCEQNLNHDAMYWYRQDPGQGLRLIYYSQIVNDFQKGDIAEGYSVSREKKESFPLTVTSAQKNPTAFYLCASSPRVGTDTQYFGPGTRLTVL.

This chain uses TRBV9 with TRBJ2-2; D is unresolved. In germline, CDR1 is SGDLS, CDR2 YYNGEE. This CDR3 is built from 15 residues. The V end lost 2 bases, the J end lost 4 bases, and 12 bases lay between the germline ends. The CDR3 is CASSVHRSGTGELFF. CDR3 nucleotides: TGTGCCAGCAGCGTTCACCGCTCAGGCACCGGGGAGCTGTTTTTT.

The CDR3 spells CASSESRAATYEQYF. The CDR3 nucleotides read TGTGCCAGCAGTGAAAGCAGGGCGGCTACCTACGAGCAGTACTTC. The chain employs TRBV6-1 and TRBJ2-7; D might be TRBD1 (5 bases). The CDR3 extends over 15 amino acids. The germline gives CDR1 MNHNS, CDR2 SASEGT. V lost 2 bases and J 2 bases, leaving 13 bases between the germline ends.

The V gene is TRBV5-1, the J gene TRBJ2-4; the D gene is possibly TRBD1 (6 bases). Germline CDR1 SGHRS, CDR2 YFSETQ. This CDR3 is built from 15 residues. Trimming pared 0 bases from V and 5 bases from J, leaving 12 bases between. The CDR3 nucleotides are TGCGCCAGCAGCTTGGAGGGACAATTCGAAAACATTCAGTACTTC. It is translated as CASSLEGQFENIQYF.

The chain's CDR3 is CASSPYGTSGLPGQYF. The CDR3, as DNA: TGTGCCAGCAGCCCGTACGGGACTAGCGGACTCCCGGGGCAGTACTTC. V and J are TRBV5-6 and TRBJ2-7, with TRBD2 matching 11 bases. Per germline, CDR1 SGHDT and CDR2 YYEEEE. The CDR3 has 16 residues. Unmatched junction bases numbered 15, after V lost 4 bases and J lost 9 bases.

This clone has just one count. This chain joins TRBV24-1 and TRBJ2-5; D gene ambiguous. CDR1 and CDR2 (germline): KGHDR, SFDVKD. This CDR3 is built from 14 residues. The V end lost 3 bases, the J end lost 2 bases, and 9 bases lay between the germline ends. CDR3 sequence (DNA): TGTGCCACCAGTGATATCGGAGCACAAGAGACCCAGTACTTC. Its protein product is CATSDIGAQETQYF.

This chain connects TRBV20-1 to TRBJ2-7; D gene ambiguous. The V and J ends lost 3 bases and 6 bases respectively, with 15 bases between them. CDR1 and CDR2 from the germline V gene are DFQATT and SNEGSKA (reference sequence). The CDR3 is made up of 13 amino acids. This CDR3 is CSASSGYGSEQYF. CDR3 DNA: TGCAGTGCTAGTAGTGGGTACGGATCCGAGCAGTACTTC.

This chain joins TRBV11-1 and TRBJ2-7; a possible D gene is TRBD2 (5 bases). V shed 3 bases and J shed 3 bases, with 9 bases lying between them. The germline gives CDR1 SGHAT, CDR2 FQDESV (reference sequence). There are 13 residues in the CDR3. CDR3: CASSLSRVYEQYF. The CDR3 bases are TGTGCCAGCAGCTTGTCGCGGGTCTACGAGCAGTACTTC.

J is TRBJ1-2 and V is TRBV6-5, with D tentatively TRBD1 (6 bases). Germline CDR1 and CDR2: MNHEY and SVGAGI. V was cut by 8 bases and J by 7 bases, with 14 bases left in between. This CDR3 is 12 amino acids long. The CDR3 protein is CASFSGDGGYTF. CDR3 in DNA: TGTGCCAGCTTTTCAGGGGACGGTGGCTACACCTTC.

The chain uses TRBV5-1 and TRBJ2-2; 13 bases match TRBD2. Trimming cost V 4 bases and J 7 bases; bases outside gene matches: 13. This CDR3 is 18 amino acids long. The germline V gene encodes CDR1 SGHRS and CDR2 YFSETQ. In nucleotides, the CDR3 is TGCGCCAGCAGCAAATGGACTAGCGGGAGTGGTAGGGACGGGGAGCTGTTTTTT. Translated: CASSKWTSGSGRDGELFF.

J is TRBJ1-6 and V is TRBV19, with 8 bases aligning to TRBD1. The germline gives CDR1 LNHDA, CDR2 SQIVND (reference sequence). Germline trimming cut 2 bases from V and 6 bases from J; bases unmatched to any gene: 6. The CDR3 contains 16 residues. CDR3 in DNA: TGTGCCAGTAGTATATGGGCCGGACAGGGTAATTCACCCCTCCACTTT. This encodes CASSIWAGQGNSPLHF.

This clone came up once. V usage is TRBV21-1 and J usage is TRBJ2-4. TRBV21-1 is given as a pseudogene. This CDR3 has 12 residues. The CDR3 here is CASGPPGNIQYF. CDR3 DNA: TGTGCCAGCGGCCCCCCCGGAAACATTCAGTACTTC.